This TCR beta chain was retrieved from a study of OX40 agonist ivuxolimab in advanced cancers. For the study at large: Patient treatment consisted of intravenous ivuxolimab administration every 2 weeks at 0.01 to 10 mg/kg.

A remark on this clone: Its specificity is unknown.

Overall study findings and caveats: Individuals who were partial responders at 0.1-3.0 mg/kg had clonal expansion that ranked among the lowest. In CD8+ T cells, expanded clones were on average more numerous than in CD4+.

Autoimmune disease history or systemic immunosuppression excluded patients. The method was immunoSEQ multiplex PCR; TCRdb's version includes in-frame clones alone and lacks a portion of them. Of approximately 40,000 clones listed, 75% to 85% are singletons. This receptor was identified in an adult with an advanced solid tumor such as melanoma, head and neck, liver or kidney cancer. Sequences were derived from CD4+ or CD8+ T cells sorted from blood, sampled in a trial of the OX40 agonist ivuxolimab.

The CDR3, as DNA: TGTGCCAGCAGCCGAGGCGGGGGCGGTGGTTGGTTTGAGCAGTACTTC. This translates into CASSRGGGGGWFEQYF. This rearrangement joins TRBV27 to TRBJ2-7, with D perhaps matching TRBD2 (7 bases). The length of the CDR3 is 16 residues. Germline CDR1 and CDR2: MNHEY and SMNVEV (reference sequence). V lost 6 bases and J 7 bases, leaving 25 bases between the germline ends.